This is a list of T cell receptor beta chains from one sample in a study of neurological immune-mediated disorders. TCRdb itself ran the 5' RACE reads through MiXCR, one entry per CDR3 protein. Here the sample spans tens of thousands of distinct CDR3 sequences, 3% to 4% being singletons. Sequencing input: PBMCs. The receptors come from a woman in her forties or fifties with multiple sclerosis. Each CDR3 is given with its conserved first and last residue. D genes are given only for firm matches. For some rows the clone size is stated as once, few or many, or as a class when expanded; others skip it.

many | TRBJ2-2 | 12 | . | TRBV6-5 | CASSYSRGELFF | TGTGCCAGCAGTTACTCTCGGGGGGAGCTGTTTTTT
many | TRBJ1-2 | 15 | . | TRBV10-3 | CAISGKGAGNYGYTF | TGTGCCATCAGTGGGAAGGGCGCCGGAAACTATGGCTACACCTTC
many | TRBJ2-1 | 15 | TRBD2 | TRBV20-1 | CSAIPSGVYYNEQFF | TGCAGTGCCATACCAAGCGGGGTCTACTACAATGAGCAGTTCTTC
many | TRBJ1-2 | 13 | . | TRBV5-1 | CASSLDPGDGYTF | TGCGCCAGCAGCTTGGACCCCGGGGACGGCTACACCTTC
many | TRBJ2-3 | 14 | . | TRBV20-1 | CSAPFWGYSDTQYF | TGCAGTGCCCCCTTCTGGGGATACTCAGATACGCAGTATTTT
many | TRBJ1-1 | 15 | . | TRBV29-1 | CSVEENVVRQIEAFF | TGCAGCGTTGAAGAAAATGTTGTACGGCAGATTGAAGCTTTCTTT
many | TRBJ1-2 | 15 | . | TRBV6-1 | CASFVGGMTNYGYTF | TGTGCCAGCTTTGTTGGAGGCATGACTAACTATGGCTACACCTTC
many | TRBJ2-7 | 12 | . | TRBV15 | CATSSGPYEQYF | TGTGCCACCAGCAGCGGGCCTTACGAGCAGTACTTC
many | TRBJ2-7 | 15 | TRBD1 | TRBV7-2 | CASSPDRGGYYEQYF | TGTGCCAGCAGCCCGGACAGGGGGGGCTACTACGAGCAGTACTTC
many | TRBJ1-4 | 14 | TRBD1 | TRBV20-1 | CSAGQGATNEKLFF | TGCAGTGCTGGACAGGGTGCAACTAATGAAAAACTGTTTTTT
many | TRBJ1-2 | 16 | . | TRBV14 | CASSQELTAPNYGYTF | TGTGCCAGCAGCCAAGAATTAACCGCCCCTAACTATGGCTACACCTTC
many | TRBJ2-4 | 17 | TRBD1 | TRBV5-1 | CASSPPGQGLAKNIQYF | TGCGCCAGCAGCCCGCCGGGACAGGGTCTAGCCAAAAACATTCAGTACTTC
many | TRBJ1-3 | 13 | . | TRBV15 | CATRTDTGNTIYF | TGTGCCACCAGGACAGACACTGGAAACACCATATATTTT
many | TRBJ1-2 | 13 | TRBD1 | TRBV20-1 | CSATLSTGQRYTF | TGCAGTGCTACGCTCTCTACGGGACAGCGATACACCTTC
many | TRBJ1-3 | 15 | . | TRBV5-5 | CASSLAGYSGNTIYF | TGTGCCAGCAGCCTCGCAGGCTACTCTGGAAACACCATATATTTT
. | TRBJ1-6 | 16 | . | TRBV9 | CASSAARGTGNSPLNF | TGTGCCAGCAGCGCAGCACGTGGGACGGGAAATTCACCCCTCAACTTT
many | TRBJ1-1 | 14 | . | TRBV5-1 | CASSWDGLNTEAFF | TGCGCCAGCAGCTGGGACGGTTTGAACACTGAAGCTTTCTTT
many | TRBJ2-3 | 14 | TRBD2 | TRBV5-1 | CASTAGSVTDTQYF | TGCGCCAGCACAGCGGGGTCTGTCACAGATACGCAGTATTTT
many | TRBJ2-5 | 14 | . | TRBV12-3/TRBV12-4 | CASSPGQNQETQYF | TGTGCCAGCAGTCCCGGACAGAATCAAGAGACCCAGTACTTC
many | TRBJ2-1 | 14 | . | TRBV14 | CASSPWRVNNEQFF | TGTGCCAGCAGCCCGTGGAGGGTCAACAATGAGCAGTTCTTC
many | TRBJ1-1 | 14 | . | TRBV5-1 | CASSLAPANTEAFF | TGCGCCAGCAGCTTGGCGCCAGCGAACACTGAAGCTTTCTTT
many | TRBJ2-3 | 14 | TRBD2 | TRBV10-3 | CAISTGTMADTQYF | TGTGCCATCAGTACCGGGACTATGGCAGATACGCAGTATTTT